The 29 T cell receptor beta chains listed next were all sequenced from one sample in a study of T cells in localized non-small cell lung cancer. The table came from immunoSEQ multiplex PCR; TCRdb's copy has only in-frame clones and leaves some out. The table records roughly 2,700 clones, 25% of them present only once. The specimen was lung tumor tissue, collected before any cancer treatment. These receptor sequences come from a woman aged 40-70 years with stage I lung adenocarcinoma.

A few counts support this clone. V is TRBV11-3 and J is TRBJ2-3, with D uncertain. Germline V lookup: CDR1 SGHNT, CDR2 YENEEA. This CDR3 is built from 14 residues. Deletions cut 3 bases from V and 3 bases from J, with 10 bases between. The CDR3 DNA is TGTGCCAGCAGCTTGAGGTGGGAAACAGATACGCAGTATTTT. This encodes CASSLRWETDTQYF.

The chain combines TRBV30 with TRBJ1-4; D perhaps matches TRBD1 (5 bases). Germline loops: CDR1 GTSNPN, CDR2 SVGIG (reference sequence). The CDR3 has 14 amino acids. V was clipped by 4 bases and J by 8 bases, with 17 bases between them. CDR3 sequence reads: CAWTLGESGEKLFF. In nucleotides, the CDR3 is TGTGCCTGGACCCTGGGGGAGTCCGGGGAAAAACTGTTTTTT. Looking up the rest from reference TRBV30 and TRBJ1-4 gives the full variable domain: SQTIHQWPATLVQPVGSPLSLECTVEGTSNPNLYWYRQAAGRGLQLLFYSVGIGQISSEVPQNLSASRPQDRQFILSSKKLLLSDSGFYLCAWTLGESGEKLFFGSGTQLSVL.

This clone was detected a few times. The chain is built from TRBV6-8 and TRBJ2-1; the D call may be TRBD1 or TRBD2 (5 bases each). Between the trimmed V and J ends, which lost 5 bases and 0 bases, there was a span of 14 bases. Germline lookup yields CDR1 MNHGY and CDR2 SAAAGT. The CDR3 runs to 16 residues. This CDR3 reads CASSTLRGSSYNEQFF. The CDR3 bases are TGTGCCAGCAGTACACTTCGGGGCAGCTCCTACAATGAGCAGTTCTTC.

This chain joins TRBV11-3 and TRBJ2-1, with D maybe TRBD2 (5 bases). Germline values: CDR1 SGHNT, CDR2 YENEEA. V gave up 3 bases and J gave up 5 bases, with 14 bases separating them. There are 15 residues in the CDR3. The CDR3 loop reads CASSLAPGVNNEQFF. The CDR3 DNA sequence: TGTGCCAGCAGCTTGGCCCCCGGGGTAAACAATGAGCAGTTCTTC.

The chain recombines TRBV11-1 with TRBJ2-3; D remains ambiguous. The V and J ends lost 5 bases and 4 bases respectively, with 13 bases between them. Germline values: CDR1 SGHAT, CDR2 FQDESV (reference sequence). The CDR3 runs to 14 residues. The CDR3 loop reads CASSRDEPADTQYF. As DNA, the CDR3 is TGTGCCAGCAGCCGTGACGAGCCCGCAGATACGCAGTATTTT.

This clone was recorded a few times. V and J are TRBV6-8 and TRBJ2-1; 12 bases match TRBD2. There are 15 residues in the CDR3. J lost 8 bases, V lost 10 bases, and 12 bases had no gene match. CDR1 MNHGY and CDR2 SAAAGT come from the germline V gene. CDR3 DNA sequence: TGTGCCATCAGCGGAACTAGCGGGAGGTCCCATGAGCAGTTCTTC. Its translation is CAISGTSGRSHEQFF.

This clone is labeled medium-sized. CDR3 sequence reads: CASSLAGTSGALGFGELFF. The CDR3 nucleotides read TGCGCCAGCAGCCTCGCCGGGACTAGCGGTGCCTTGGGGTTCGGGGAGCTGTTTTTT. The rearrangement joins TRBV4-1 to TRBJ2-2; 11 bases line up with TRBD2. The CDR3 loop spans 19 amino acids. Trimming cost V 4 bases and J 7 bases; bases outside gene matches: 17. Germline V gene lookup returns CDR1 MGHRA and CDR2 YSYEKL.

The chain uses TRBV19 and TRBJ2-7; TRBD2 agrees at 10 bases. CDR1 and CDR2 (germline): LNHDA, SQIVND (reference sequence). The V and J ends lost 3 bases and 12 bases, in that order; junction bases with no gene match: 8. The CDR3 has 13 amino acids. In DNA, the CDR3 is TGTGCCAGTAGTATCGGAGCGGGGGGGGTTCGGTACTTC. The encoded protein is CASSIGAGGVRYF.

This clone occurred a few times. V gene TRBV6-8 combines with J gene TRBJ2-3; the D gene is possibly TRBD1 (5 bases). V lost 0 bases and J 11 bases, leaving 15 bases between the germline ends. CDR3 size: 14 residues. Germline V lookup: CDR1 MNHGY, CDR2 SAAAGT. CDR3 nucleotides: TGTGCCAGCAGTTACTCCCCGACAGTTATATTGCAGTATTTT. Protein product: CASSYSPTVILQYF.

CDR3 amino acids: CASNDRGNTEAFF. For the CDR3, the DNA is TGTGCCAGCAACGACAGGGGAAACACTGAAGCTTTCTTT. J is TRBJ1-1 and V is TRBV7-2, with 8 bases matching TRBD1. With V trimmed by 7 bases and J by 2 bases, 3 bases remained unmatched. Germline V gene data show CDR1 as SGHTA and CDR2 as FQGNSA. The CDR3 loop spans 13 amino acids.

By sample share, this clone is medium-sized. The rearrangement uses TRBV11-3 and TRBJ1-4; a possible D gene is TRBD1 (6 bases). V gave up 3 bases and J gave up 6 bases, with 17 bases separating them. This CDR3 spans 16 amino acids. Germline V gene data show CDR1 as SGHNT and CDR2 as YENEEA. DNA of the CDR3: TGTGCCAGCAGCTTGGGGGCCTGGGGCGAGGATGAAAAACTGTTTTTT. It encodes CASSLGAWGEDEKLFF. The full variable domain, with the rest looked up from reference TRBV11-3 and TRBJ1-4, is EAGVVQSPRYKIIEKKQPVAFWCNPISGHNTLYWYLQNLGQGPELLIRYENEEAVDDSQLPKDRFSAERLKGVDSTLKIQPAELGDSAVYLCASSLGAWGEDEKLFFGSGTQLSVL.

The V gene is TRBV19, the J gene TRBJ2-5; D gene uncertain. CDR1 and CDR2 from the germline V gene are LNHDA and SQIVND (reference sequence). The length of the CDR3 is 13 residues. V dropped 1 base and J dropped 8 bases, with 11 bases sitting between them. The CDR3 protein is CASSIGAGDTQYF. CDR3 sequence (DNA): TGTGCCAGTAGTATAGGGGCAGGTGACACCCAGTACTTC.

V usage is TRBV28 and J usage is TRBJ2-7; D remains unclear. The CDR3 sequence is 16 residues long. The germline V gene encodes CDR1 MDHEN and CDR2 SYDVKM. Trimming cost V 3 bases and J 2 bases, with 17 bases left between them. The CDR3 here is CASSFFLSIQPYEQYF. DNA for the CDR3: TGTGCCAGCAGTTTTTTTCTTTCGATACAGCCCTACGAGCAGTACTTC.

This clone has only a few counts. The chain is built from TRBV7-2 and TRBJ2-5; D may match TRBD1 or TRBD2 (6 bases each). With 1 base removed from V and 5 bases from J, the gap between germline ends came to 8 bases. CDR1 and CDR2 (germline): SGHTA, FQGNSA. This CDR3 spans 13 amino acids. The CDR3 DNA is TGTGCCAGCAGCTTAGGGAGGGGGGAGACCCAGTACTTC. Its translation is CASSLGRGETQYF.

In its sample, this clone ranks as large. The chain links TRBV18 to TRBJ2-2; 9 bases match TRBD1. The CDR3 has 15 amino acids. Germline V CDR1 and CDR2: KGHSH, LQKENI. V gave up 8 bases and J gave up 5 bases; unmatched junction bases: 9. The CDR3 region is CASRGQGASTGELFF. The CDR3 bases are TGTGCCAGCCGGGGACAGGGTGCTTCAACCGGGGAGCTGTTTTTT.

This clone was counted only a few times. The V gene is TRBV11-3, the J gene TRBJ2-1; tentative D call: TRBD2 (6 bases). V was pared by 6 bases and J by 7 bases, with 19 bases between. Germline loops: CDR1 SGHNT, CDR2 YENEEA. This CDR3 spans 15 amino acids. CDR3 in DNA: TGTGCCAGCAGTTCGCCCCAAACGGGAGAAAATGAGCAGTTCTTC. As protein: CASSSPQTGENEQFF.

V gene TRBV6-8 combines with J gene TRBJ2-2; TRBD2 matches at 11 bases. The CDR3 loop spans 14 amino acids. CDR1 and CDR2 (germline): MNHGY, SAAAGT. J gave up 6 bases and V 7 bases, and 4 bases lay outside the gene matches. CDR3 sequence (DNA): TGTGCCAGCATCAATAGCGGGAGGGCCGGGGAGCTGTTTTTT. Translated: CASINSGRAGELFF.

For the CDR3, the DNA is TGCAGCGTTGAGGGACAGAGCCAAGAGACCCAGTACTTC. Translating it yields CSVEGQSQETQYF. The rearrangement uses TRBV29-1 and TRBJ2-5, with 7 bases matching TRBD1. CDR3 length: 13 residues. The germline gives CDR1 SQVTM, CDR2 ANQGSEA. After removal of 3 bases from V and 1 base from J, the junction contained 2 bases not matched to a gene. Full variable domain (remainder filled in from reference TRBV29-1 and TRBJ2-5): SAVISQKPSRDICQRGTSLTIQCQVDSQVTMMFWYRQQPGQSLTLIATANQGSEATYESGFVIDKFPISRPNLTFSTLTVSNMSPEDSSIYLCSVEGQSQETQYFGPGTRLLVL.

This rearrangement joins TRBV28 to TRBJ2-1; 7 bases align to TRBD1. The germline V gene encodes CDR1 MDHEN and CDR2 SYDVKM. This CDR3 contains 13 residues. Trimming cost V 6 bases and J 8 bases; bases outside gene matches: 7. CDR3 DNA: TGTGCCAGCAGCTCAGCCCAGGGGGATGAGCAGTTCTTC. As protein: CASSSAQGDEQFF.

The chain couples TRBV9 to TRBJ2-1; D could derive from TRBD1 or TRBD2 (5 bases each). The CDR3 is 16 amino acids. In germline, CDR1 is SGDLS, CDR2 YYNGEE. Trimming took off 5 bases at V and 8 bases at J, with 23 bases between the two ends. The CDR3 region is CASSDLWGISNDEQFF. CDR3 sequence (DNA): TGTGCCAGCAGTGACTTATGGGGGATCTCCAATGATGAGCAGTTCTTC.

Relative to its sample, this clone is medium-sized. V is TRBV11-3 and J is TRBJ2-5; 7 bases line up with TRBD2. V trimming: 2 bases; J trimming: 4 bases; junction bases outside the gene matches: 7. Germline V gene lookup returns CDR1 SGHNT and CDR2 YENEEA. The CDR3 contains 15 residues. The CDR3 reads CASSLFPGRGETQYF. The CDR3 region has the DNA TGTGCCAGCAGCTTATTCCCTGGGAGGGGAGAGACCCAGTACTTC.

This clone is deemed medium-sized. This chain joins TRBV6-8 and TRBJ2-5; unclear D gene. The CDR3 length is 15 residues. Trimming took off 7 bases at V and 2 bases at J, with 17 bases between the two ends. Germline V gene data show CDR1 as MNHGY and CDR2 as SAAAGT. CDR3 sequence reads: CASNSPHPTQETQYF. The CDR3 nucleotides read TGTGCCAGCAACTCCCCTCATCCTACTCAAGAGACCCAGTACTTC.

The rearrangement links TRBV11-3 to TRBJ2-3; 12 positions match TRBD2. V lost 5 bases and J lost 2; bases outside the gene matches: 8. Germline assignment: CDR1 SGHNT and CDR2 YENEEA. The CDR3 length is 17 residues. DNA for the CDR3: TGTGCCAGCAGCCCCGGAAGACTAGCGGGAGACACAGATACGCAGTATTTT. It yields the protein CASSPGRLAGDTDTQYF.

In its sample, this clone is medium-sized. The chain couples TRBV11-3 to TRBJ2-2; 9 positions agree with TRBD2. This CDR3 is 15 amino acids long. CDR1 and CDR2 (germline): SGHNT, YENEEA. The ends lost 4 bases at V and 1 base at J; junction bases unmatched: 1. CDR3 region: CASSSSGMNTGELFF. The CDR3 nucleotides are TGTGCCAGCAGCTCTAGCGGGATGAACACCGGGGAGCTGTTTTTT.

Ten or more counts support this clone. J is TRBJ1-1 and V is TRBV7-1, with 8 bases identical to TRBD1. TRBV7-1 is an open reading frame whose function is uncertain. The CDR3 is made up of 13 amino acids. V was clipped by 4 bases and J by 6 bases; unmatched bases: 4. Written as DNA, the CDR3 is TGTGCCAGCAGCTTAGGGGACAGGCCTGAAGCTTTCTTT. As protein: CASSLGDRPEAFF.

This clone was recorded a few times. The chain is built from TRBV11-3 and TRBJ2-3, with D possibly TRBD2 on 6 matching bases. The V end was cut by 5 bases, the J end by 3 bases, with 12 bases between. CDR3 length: 14 amino acids. Germline V gene data show CDR1 as SGHNT and CDR2 as YENEEA. Here the CDR3 reads CASSGMGGTDTQYF. CDR3 in DNA: TGTGCCAGCAGCGGGATGGGGGGAACAGATACGCAGTATTTT. Using reference TRBV11-3 and TRBJ2-3 for the parts outside the CDR3, the full variable domain is EAGVVQSPRYKIIEKKQPVAFWCNPISGHNTLYWYLQNLGQGPELLIRYENEEAVDDSQLPKDRFSAERLKGVDSTLKIQPAELGDSAVYLCASSGMGGTDTQYFGPGTRLTVL.

This clone was counted between two and nine times. The chain couples TRBV6-8 to TRBJ1-2; D is possibly TRBD1 (5 bases). The V gene lost 0 bases and the J gene lost 0 bases, with 5 bases spanning the gap. The CDR3 consists of 14 residues. CDR1 is MNHGY, CDR2 SAAAGT, per germline. The CDR3: CASSYSTANYGYTF. In DNA form, the CDR3 reads TGTGCCAGCAGTTACTCGACAGCTAACTATGGCTACACCTTC.

This clone has more than one count but fewer than ten. The genes are TRBV4-1 and TRBJ1-5, with unresolved D. The germline V and J ends were trimmed by 0 bases and 6 bases, with 6 bases remaining between them. This CDR3 has 13 amino acids. The germline CDR1 and CDR2 sequences are MGHRA and YSYEKL. The CDR3 DNA reads as TGCGCCAGCAGCCAAGAGGTGCGTCAGCCCCAGCATTTT. It encodes CASSQEVRQPQHF.

The V call is TRBV11-3, the J call TRBJ2-5; no definite D call. This CDR3 has 15 amino acids. V shed 5 bases and J shed 5 bases, with 18 bases lying between them. CDR1 is SGHNT and CDR2 is YENEEA in the germline V gene. CDR3 protein: CASSPSGGQMETQYF. Written as DNA, the CDR3 is TGTGCCAGCAGCCCATCAGGCGGCCAGATGGAGACCCAGTACTTC.